A single sample is the source of the 31 T cell receptor beta chains below, sequenced in a study of T cells in localized non-small cell lung cancer. The method was immunoSEQ multiplex PCR; TCRdb's version includes in-frame clones alone and lacks a portion of them. Here the sample spans fewer than 40,000 clones, approximately 88% being singletons. The starting material was peripheral blood, obtained before any cancer treatment. The receptors originated from a female donor of 60 years or more with stage I lung adenocarcinoma.

The rearrangement uses TRBV28 and TRBJ2-3, with 10 bases that match TRBD2. Germline assignment: CDR1 MDHEN and CDR2 SYDVKM. Unmatched junction bases numbered 4, after V lost 2 bases and J lost 2 bases. The CDR3 contains 16 residues. The CDR3, as DNA: TGTGCCAGCAGTTTAAGGCTAGCGGGAGTCACAGATACGCAGTATTTT. Residues: CASSLRLAGVTDTQYF.

This sequence joins TRBV6-5 and TRBJ1-2; perhaps TRBD1 as D (6 bases). There are 13 residues in the CDR3. V was clipped by 2 bases and J by 8 bases, with 12 bases between them. Germline V lookup: CDR1 MNHEY, CDR2 SVGAGI. The CDR3 sequence: CASSYRGGYGYTF. CDR3 nucleotide sequence: TGTGCCAGCAGTTACCGGGGGGGCTACGGCTACACCTTC.

The rearrangement links TRBV5-4 to TRBJ1-1; D gene uncertain. V lost 0 bases to trimming and J lost 3 bases, with 9 bases between them. Germline V lookup: CDR1 SGHNT, CDR2 YYREEE (reference sequence). The CDR3 covers 14 residues. This chain's CDR3 is CASSLEGTDTEAFF. CDR3 nucleotides: TGTGCCAGCAGCTTGGAGGGCACCGACACTGAAGCTTTCTTT.

The chain recombines TRBV11-3 with TRBJ2-1, with D unclear. Trimming took 3 bases from V and 9 from J, leaving 18 bases between them. This CDR3 is built from 15 residues. CDR1 and CDR2 (germline): SGHNT, YENEEA. The CDR3 nucleotides are TGTGCCAGCAGCTTTGACGATAACCGGTCCGGTGAGCAGTTCTTC. Protein product: CASSFDDNRSGEQFF.

The J gene is TRBJ2-5, the V gene TRBV4-1; either TRBD1 or TRBD2 may supply D (6 bases each). Per the germline V gene, CDR1 is MGHRA and CDR2 is YSYEKL. V shed 3 bases and J shed 1 base, with 15 bases lying between them. The CDR3 sequence is 16 residues long. The CDR3 bases are TGCGCCAGCAGCCAGGGATATGGAGGGGGCCAAGAGACCCAGTACTTC. Translation: CASSQGYGGGQETQYF.

This chain uses TRBV28 with TRBJ2-5; 8 bases map to TRBD2. CDR1 MDHEN and CDR2 SYDVKM come from the germline V gene. V trimming: 10 bases; J trimming: 1 base; junction bases outside the gene matches: 8. CDR3 length: 14 residues. CDR3 region: CATGRGGGQETQYF. DNA of the CDR3: TGTGCCACCGGGAGGGGTGGGGGCCAAGAGACCCAGTACTTC. The variable domain in full, completed from reference TRBV28 and TRBJ2-5, reads DVKVTQSSRYLVKRTGEKVFLECVQDMDHENMFWYRQDPGLGLRLIYFSYDVKMKEKGDIPEGYSVSREKKERFSLILESASTNQTSMYLCATGRGGGQETQYFGPGTRLLVL.

The chain combines TRBV6-4 with TRBJ2-3, with 7 bases identical to TRBD2. This CDR3 contains 16 residues. CDR1 and CDR2 from the germline V gene are MRHNA and SNTAGT. J was trimmed by 0 bases and V by 4 bases; bases with no gene match: 7. The chain's CDR3 is CASSVGSGLSTDTQYF. The CDR3 nucleotides read TGTGCCAGCAGTGTCGGTAGCGGGCTCAGCACAGATACGCAGTATTTT.

This chain joins TRBV11-2 and TRBJ1-1; 10 bases map to TRBD1. The CDR3 is 14 residues long. CDR1 is SGHAT and CDR2 is FQNNGV in the germline V gene. V was clipped by 3 bases and J by 4 bases; unmatched bases: 2. The CDR3 protein is CASSFGQGGTEAFF. Written as DNA, the CDR3 is TGTGCCAGCAGCTTCGGACAGGGGGGCACTGAAGCTTTCTTT.

In this sample, this clone turned up a few times. The sample carries other DNA sequences with the same CDR3. The rearrangement uses TRBV27 and TRBJ2-5; D gene ambiguous. This CDR3 is built from 11 residues. Germline CDR1 reads MNHEY; CDR2 reads SMNVEV (reference sequence). V was trimmed by 5 bases and J by 1 base, leaving 2 bases between them. DNA for the CDR3: TGTGCCAGCAGTACCCAAGAGACCCAGTACTTC. Its translation: CASSTQETQYF.

The chain links TRBV4-3 to TRBJ2-7; 12 positions agree with TRBD2. CDR1 LGHNA and CDR2 YSLEER come from the germline V gene. The CDR3 length is 15 residues. J was trimmed by 3 bases and V by 4 bases; bases with no gene match: 4. This CDR3 is CASSPGLAGIYEQYF. CDR3 nucleotides: TGCGCCAGCAGCCCCGGACTAGCGGGAATCTACGAGCAGTACTTC.

The chain uses TRBV30 and TRBJ2-7, with unresolved D. The CDR3 has 16 amino acids. The V gene's germline CDR1 is GTSNPN and CDR2 SVGIG (reference sequence). V lost 0 bases and J lost 3, with 18 bases in between. The CDR3 sequence: CAWSVSSRLSFYEQYF. The CDR3 nucleotides are TGTGCCTGGAGTGTATCCTCACGACTGTCGTTCTACGAGCAGTACTTC.

CDR3 protein: CSAAEGTNTEAFF. The CDR3 region has the DNA TGCAGCGCCGCGGAGGGGACGAACACTGAAGCTTTCTTT. The gene calls are TRBV29-1 and TRBJ1-1; D perhaps matches TRBD1 (5 bases). The germline gives CDR1 SQVTM, CDR2 ANQGSEA. CDR3 length equals 13 residues. V was clipped by 7 bases and J by 1 base, with 13 bases between them.

The rearrangement uses TRBV28 and TRBJ2-7; TRBD2 aligns across 7 bases. CDR3 length: 14 amino acids. Germline values: CDR1 MDHEN, CDR2 SYDVKM. The J segment lost 4 bases and the V segment lost 2 bases, leaving 5 bases of the junction unmatched. Here the CDR3 DNA reads TGTGCCAGCAGTTTACTAGCGGCCGATTACGAGCAGTACTTC. Its protein is CASSLLAADYEQYF.

V gene TRBV19 combines with J gene TRBJ2-1; 9 nucleotides line up with TRBD1. The germline CDR1 and CDR2 sequences are LNHDA and SQIVND (reference sequence). V was clipped by 5 bases and J by 7 bases; unmatched bases: 6. The CDR3 totals 14 residues. CDR3: CASSPRTGVNEQFF. The CDR3 DNA is TGTGCCAGTAGTCCCCGGACAGGGGTGAATGAGCAGTTCTTC.

The chain links TRBV7-2 to TRBJ2-7; 10 bases line up with TRBD1. In germline, CDR1 is SGHTA, CDR2 FQGNSA. V shed 5 bases, J shed 10 bases, and the junction held 11 bases outside the gene matches. This CDR3 is built from 14 residues. The CDR3 is CASSLTSGQGIQYF. The CDR3 bases are TGTGCCAGCAGCCTAACCTCGGGACAGGGGATCCAGTACTTC.

In its sample, this clone was seen once. The chain employs TRBV30 and TRBJ1-1; D ambiguous. V was pared by 3 bases and J by 1 base, with 6 bases between. Germline V gene lookup returns CDR1 GTSNPN and CDR2 SVGIG (reference sequence). The CDR3 has 12 amino acids. The DNA of the CDR3 is TGTGCCTGGAGAAGAGGGAACACTGAAGCTTTCTTT. Translation: CAWRRGNTEAFF.

This sequence joins TRBV7-6 and TRBJ1-1; D remains unclear. The CDR3 is 12 amino acids. V dropped 5 bases and J dropped 0 bases, with 4 bases sitting between them. In germline, CDR1 is SGHVS, CDR2 FNYEAQ. CDR3 sequence reads: CASSLVNTEAFF. The DNA for the CDR3 is TGTGCCAGCAGCCTGGTGAACACTGAAGCTTTCTTT.

J is TRBJ2-4 and V is TRBV5-4, with 12 bases aligning to TRBD2. The germline gives CDR1 SGHNT, CDR2 YYREEE (reference sequence). The CDR3 runs to 18 residues. V shed 4 bases, J shed 1 base, and the junction held 9 bases outside the gene matches. The CDR3 DNA follows: TGTGCCAGCAGCCCGAGGACTAGCGGGATGGGGGCCAAAAACATTCAGTACTTC. Amino acid sequence: CASSPRTSGMGAKNIQYF.

The chain has TRBV4-3 and TRBJ2-1; D is uncertain. The CDR3 sequence is 15 residues long. V was pared by 4 bases and J by 4 bases, with 14 bases between. Germline assignment: CDR1 LGHNA and CDR2 YSLEER. Here the CDR3 reads CASSPGQNGYNEQFF. The CDR3 DNA reads as TGCGCCAGCAGCCCGGGCCAAAACGGTTACAATGAGCAGTTCTTC.

V is TRBV9 and J is TRBJ2-7; TRBD1 matches at 10 bases. This CDR3 contains 15 residues. V shed 0 bases and J 5 bases; nucleotides not matched to a gene: 5. Germline lookup yields CDR1 SGDLS and CDR2 YYNGEE. The CDR3 region is CASSVGGTGVNEQYF. The CDR3 DNA is TGTGCCAGCAGCGTAGGAGGGACAGGGGTGAACGAGCAGTACTTC.

This rearrangement joins TRBV5-5 to TRBJ2-5, with unresolved D. Trimming stripped 3 bases from V and 5 bases from J, with 8 bases between. This CDR3 contains 12 residues. Germline V gene data show CDR1 as SGHKS and CDR2 as YYEKEE (reference sequence). The CDR3 spells CASSSPPETQYF. The CDR3 DNA sequence: TGTGCCAGCAGCTCCCCCCCGGAGACCCAGTACTTC.

The sample holds one count of this clone. The chain links TRBV5-1 to TRBJ1-4; 7 bases fit TRBD1. CDR3 length: 14 residues. Germline trimming cut 4 bases from V and 8 bases from J; bases unmatched to any gene: 8. Germline values: CDR1 SGHRS, CDR2 YFSETQ. This chain's CDR3 is CASSQTGFGEKLFF. DNA of the CDR3: TGCGCCAGCAGCCAGACAGGGTTCGGAGAAAAACTGTTTTTT. The full variable domain, with the rest looked up from reference TRBV5-1 and TRBJ1-4, is KAGVTQTPRYLIKTRGQQVTLSCSPISGHRSVSWYQQTPGQGLQFLFEYFSETQRNKGNFPGRFSGRQFSNSRSEMNVSTLELGDSALYLCASSQTGFGEKLFFGSGTQLSVL.

The rearrangement uses TRBV9 and TRBJ2-5; the D is unclear. Per the germline V gene, CDR1 is SGDLS and CDR2 is YYNGEE. This CDR3 has 13 amino acids. V was trimmed by 0 bases and J by 5 bases, leaving 8 bases between them. The CDR3 coding sequence is TGTGCCAGCAGCGTAGCCGTGGGGGAGACCCAGTACTTC. Protein sequence: CASSVAVGETQYF.

V and J are TRBV5-4 and TRBJ2-7; 7 bases match TRBD2. The germline V gene encodes CDR1 SGHNT and CDR2 YYREEE (reference sequence). J gave up 3 bases and V 4 bases, and 10 bases lay outside the gene matches. This CDR3 spans 15 amino acids. CDR3 DNA: TGTGCCAGCAGCCTCAACCTAGCGGAGGACTACGAGCAGTACTTC. The encoded protein is CASSLNLAEDYEQYF.

J is TRBJ2-1 and V is TRBV10-3; a weak D match, TRBD2 (6 bases). This CDR3 is built from 14 residues. The germline CDR1 and CDR2 sequences are ENHRY and SYGVKD. Trimming left V 6 bases short and J 2 bases short, with 11 bases between. CDR3 coding DNA: TGTGCCATCAGGGAGGGAGACCCCTACAATGAGCAGTTCTTC. Protein sequence: CAIREGDPYNEQFF.

The sample holds one count of this clone. The V gene is TRBV7-2, the J gene TRBJ1-1, with D perhaps matching TRBD1 (6 bases). The CDR3 is 13 amino acids. Between the trimmed V and J ends, which lost 5 bases and 3 bases, there was a span of 10 bases. CDR1 and CDR2 from the germline V gene are SGHTA and FQGNSA. Written as DNA, the CDR3 is TGTGCCAGCAGCCCACAGGGAGACACTGAAGCTTTCTTT. Translated, it gives CASSPQGDTEAFF.

The V and J genes are TRBV9 and TRBJ1-1; the D gene is possibly TRBD1 (5 bases). Germline V lookup: CDR1 SGDLS, CDR2 YYNGEE. V dropped 2 bases and J dropped 5 bases, with 13 bases sitting between them. The CDR3 spans 14 residues. CDR3 nucleotide sequence: TGTGCCAGCAGCGTTGACAGTCAAGGGACTGAAGCTTTCTTT. Its translation is CASSVDSQGTEAFF.

J is TRBJ2-7 and V is TRBV27; maybe TRBD2 (5 bases). The CDR3 extends over 17 amino acids. V lost 5 bases, J lost 2 bases, and 22 bases lay in between. Germline V gene lookup returns CDR1 MNHEY and CDR2 SMNVEV (reference sequence). The CDR3 protein is CASSPRAYQTGTYEQYF. The CDR3 nucleotides are TGTGCCAGCAGTCCCCGGGCCTACCAAACGGGAACCTACGAGCAGTACTTC.

The chain uses TRBV2 and TRBJ2-5; 10 bases are shared with TRBD2. Germline V gene lookup returns CDR1 SNHLY and CDR2 FYNNEI. The CDR3 runs to 17 residues. With V trimmed by 6 bases and J by 1 base, 11 bases remained unmatched. CDR3 sequence: CASSAPQGTSAQETQYF. The CDR3 nucleotides read TGTGCCAGCAGCGCCCCCCAGGGGACTAGCGCCCAAGAGACCCAGTACTTC.

The CDR3 DNA is TGTGCCAGCAGCTTCTTCACAGATACGCAGTATTTT. Its protein is CASSFFTDTQYF. J is TRBJ2-3 and V is TRBV7-2; D is unclear. The V end lost 3 bases, the J end lost 2 bases, and 3 bases lay between the germline ends. Per germline, CDR1 SGHTA and CDR2 FQGNSA. CDR3 length: 12 residues.

This CDR3 is CASSAGTGQGGNTEAFF. In nucleotides, the CDR3 is TGTGCCAGTAGTGCGGGGACAGGACAGGGTGGGAACACTGAAGCTTTCTTT. This chain uses TRBV19 with TRBJ1-1; the match to TRBD1 covers 8 bases. The CDR3 totals 17 residues. V shed 5 bases, J shed 1 base, and the junction held 12 bases outside the gene matches. Germline values: CDR1 LNHDA, CDR2 SQIVND (reference sequence).